This TCR beta chain was identified during a study of blood T cells in healthy people across ages. Study-wide context: Through template switching, about one barcoded beta molecule was captured per two T cells, as measured in model experiments.

In the case of this clonotype: Its target is unknown.

Healthy Russian Caucasian donors spanned ages about 6 to 100 years. Study conclusions and caveats: There was no known CMV status for donors, so expanded clonotype changes were possibly confounded.

The CDR3 sequence is 16 residues long. V was pared by 4 bases and J by 4 bases, with 12 bases of the junction left unmatched. Germline V gene lookup returns CDR1 MNHEY and CDR2 SVGAGI. Then a second PCR, running about 6 to 12 cycles, was carried out with a sample-barcoded 5' primer and a J-beta primer mix. Each cDNA molecule carried a tag from a template-switch adaptor that contained 12 random nucleotides. TCRdb reprocessed the 5' RACE reads with MiXCR, giving one entry per CDR3 protein. The sample consists of hundreds of thousands of distinct CDR3 sequences, roughly half of them appearing once. Sequencing used blood. The receptor was isolated from a man between 60 and 70 years old in good health. The rearrangement uses TRBV6-5 and TRBJ2-5; 7 bases map to TRBD2. The CDR3 here is CASSSHVGRESETQYF. The CDR3, as DNA: TGTGCCAGCAGTTCCCATGTGGGGCGGGAGTCAGAGACCCAGTACTTC.